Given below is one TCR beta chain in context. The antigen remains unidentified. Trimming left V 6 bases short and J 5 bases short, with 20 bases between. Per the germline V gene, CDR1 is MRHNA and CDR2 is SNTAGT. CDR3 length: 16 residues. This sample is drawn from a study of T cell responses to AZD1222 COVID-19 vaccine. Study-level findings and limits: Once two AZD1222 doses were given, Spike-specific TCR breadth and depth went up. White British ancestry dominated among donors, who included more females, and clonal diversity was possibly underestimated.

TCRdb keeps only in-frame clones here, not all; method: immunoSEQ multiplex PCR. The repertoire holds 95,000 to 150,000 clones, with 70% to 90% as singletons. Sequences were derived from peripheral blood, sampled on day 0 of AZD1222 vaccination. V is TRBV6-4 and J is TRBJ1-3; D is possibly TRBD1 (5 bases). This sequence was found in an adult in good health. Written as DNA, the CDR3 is TGTGCCAGCAGCCCCCAAGTGATGGCAGGGCGAAACACCATATATTTT. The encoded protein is CASSPQVMAGRNTIYF.